The entry below gives a single TCR beta chain sequence along with its context. No cognate antigen has been identified for it. This entry is derived from a study of cytomegalovirus exposure and HLA in healthy donors (dated by TCRdb to between 2016 and 2019). With respect to the entire study: In an earlier analysis of 587 of the donors, less than 350 Gb of sequence data and 117 million unique TCR beta sequences from 180 million or so T cells were reported. In a later analysis, previously published TCR beta repertoires from 550 to 750 donors were re-analyzed and high-resolution HLA genotyping was added so that TCR occurrence patterns could be studied. Roughly 310 gigabases of sequencing data and 80 million or so unique TCR sequences were included in an early release covering 500 to 750 HLA-typed donors. A later genetic analysis took genome-wide SNP genotypes for 398 of the 666 donors and used that subset as a discovery cohort. An earlier analysis of 587 of the donors used high-throughput TCR beta sequencing to judge whether each TCR beta V gene segment behaved as functional or pseudogenic. Rather than drawing on any new phenotypic data, the later analysis identified candidate immune exposures from TCR beta sequences and the way those sequences occurred across donors. The study was designed to test whether signatures of past pathogen exposure could be identified by cataloging public T cell receptors. Besides the first cohort of more than 650 subjects, a separate validation cohort made up of roughly 130 different subjects was used. Across some 400 genotyped donors of the cohort, an average of approximately 220,000 unique TCR beta nucleotide sequences per donor were sequenced, and roughly 20% of those sequences were non-productive. Every repertoire in the discovery cohort had been generated on one and the same sequencing platform. High-throughput TCR immunosequencing, statistical association of individual TCRs with disease status, and machine learning were combined to predict cytomegalovirus infection status. HLA typing covered class I and class II loci at four-digit resolution. Of the approximately 400 genotyped donors, less than 85% were placed in the genetic ancestry cluster associated with self-reported Caucasian donors. Donor age, sex, ethnicity and CMV serostatus were compiled together with the repertoire data. The study profiled the T cell repertoires of some 610 subjects by immunosequencing and related them to cytomegalovirus serostatus. The number of typed donors differed by locus: about 620-640 for A, B, C, DRB1 and DQB1; approximately 540 for DQA1; approximately 600 for DPA1; and some 430 for DPB1. A handful of DR-DQ haplotypes were handled as single units for association and clustering because linkage in the cohort was strong.

Results the study describes overall, beyond this receptor: Because some donors lacked HLA typing at each locus, the association tests relied only on the typed subset. The earlier analysis of approximately 540 of the donors excluded roughly 17 rarely observed V segments, including chromosome 9 orphons, because counts were too low. At a false discovery rate of 0.05, a later analysis linked 15,000 to 20,000 TCR beta sequences to specific HLA alleles. Across donors, most TCR sequences were observed very rarely, whereas some public TCRs were present in many individuals. Linkage disequilibrium might explain the correlated functional status among segregating V segments, but an unknown experimental factor could not be ruled out. Sequencing depth was assumed to be roughly uniform across donors in the presence/absence analyses, though that assumption may not hold. Several of the top co-occurrence clusters appeared to be linked to parvovirus B19, influenza, CMV and Epstein-Barr virus, according to a later analysis. A later analysis found that HLA-associated TCR beta chains were more clonally expanded and had lower generation probabilities than equally common non-associated chains. It was suggested by the authors that the approach could potentially be generalized to other disease states and immunological phenotypes. Broadly in line with IMGT annotations, most TCR beta V segments showed up in productive rearrangements about 87% or about 30% of the time in an earlier analysis of a few hundred of the donors. CMV serostatus was the only immune exposure information available for the cohort. Strong co-occurrence of HLA alleles, especially DR and DQ, made assigning TCR associations to individual alleles difficult. According to a later analysis, most CMV-associated TCR beta chains appeared to be HLA-restricted, and the HLA associations seemed to be driven largely by CMV exposure. In a later genetic analysis, fewer N-insertions in productive TCRs were reported among donors in an Asian-associated ancestry cluster than the 666-donor mean. In a later genetic analysis, a missense DCLRE1C variant was associated with V-gene and J-gene trimming of TCR beta chains, and the association was replicated in an independent cohort. In vitro tests confirmed that a few of the cytomegalovirus-associated TCR beta chains recognize cytomegalovirus antigens. A group of highly shared sequence variants was considered likely to be a technical artifact of the sequencing pipeline. Cytomegalovirus status was reported to be diagnosed by the classifier with high specificity and sensitivity in both the original and validation cohorts. A total of roughly 160 TCR beta chains were listed by the study as associated with cytomegalovirus. The cohort was sequenced for TCR beta chains only, and without alpha or paired-chain data the features that could be detected were limited. A further reported finding was that TCR beta sequences accurately predicted the HLA-A and HLA-B alleles for most subjects in the first cohort. Some IMGT-functional V segments, including TRBV6-2 and TRBV6-3, could not be told apart with the 87-base-pair reads, so those segments were excluded. In a later analysis, the rate of TCR association differed among HLA loci, with DRB1 alleles having the most associated TCRs and HLA-C alleles having the fewest.

The cohort was made up of roughly 670 healthy bone marrow donors. At the time of sampling, all cohort members were nominally healthy, though unrecorded immune exposures were likely present. The donor was CMV seronegative and belonged to the group of 350 or so seronegative cohort members. Each donor provided a peripheral blood sample, and peripheral blood mononuclear cells were used for TCR beta sequencing. The Qiagen DNeasy Blood Extraction Kit was used to extract genomic DNA from the blood cell samples. From the cysteine through the phenylalanine, the CDR3 covers 13 amino acids. Of all the DNA, just the CDR3 is kept, 39 bases in frame from base 1. Taken from the germline V gene (reference sequence), the CDR1 and CDR2 loops are LNHNV and YYDKDF. V loses 1 base of germline sequence and J loses 5 bases, and the interval between the two ends is 6 bases. Receptors were amplified or captured by the immunoSEQ multiplex PCR assay. The multiplex PCR relied on a mix of 60 forward primers for TCR Vbeta segments and 13 reverse primers for TCR Jbeta segments. Amplification of the CDR3 region of rearranged TCR beta genes was performed with a multiplex PCR assay on genomic DNA. Amplified TCR beta libraries were sequenced as 87-base-pair reads on the Illumina HiSeq System. Regarding the original processing steps: Across the 500 to 850 repertoires, a later analysis counted some 81 million unique TCR beta chains, some 11 million of which were shared by at least two donors. To remove PCR and sequencing errors, raw reads were error-corrected and collapsed into unique sequences using a nearest-neighbor algorithm that merged closely related sequences. CDR3 sequences were aligned to IMGT reference sequences to assign V, D and J gene segments. Each retained sequence needed at least a six-nucleotide match to both a V gene segment and a J gene segment. A rearrangement was called productive if the CDR3 had no stop codons and remained in frame with V and J, and every other rearrangement was called non-productive. Following IMGT convention, CDR3 was defined as the stretch from the second conserved V-encoded cysteine up to the conserved J-encoded phenylalanine. The earlier analysis of 500 to 750 of the donors excluded any sequence lacking an unambiguous match to a single V gene segment. In an earlier analysis of a few hundred of the donors, V segments were called functional above 56.7% productive rearrangements and were called segregating when the between-donor standard deviation exceeded 5%. A statistical classification framework was developed to diagnose cytomegalovirus status using the catalog of TCR beta chain sequences. A later analysis assigned V and J genes by comparing TCR nucleotide sequences with IMGT/GENE-DB human TR gene sequences. Using the TCRdist pipeline, a later analysis assigned CDR3 sequences along with most-parsimonious VDJ recombination scenarios. In a later analysis, each TCR beta chain was defined by its CDR3 amino acid sequence together with its V-gene family, and reads without a unique V-gene family were excluded. To address suspected cross-contamination and a sequencing artifact, a later analysis removed a few hundred highly shared, low-generation-probability nucleotide sequences. A later analysis calculated a clonal expansion index for each public chain from normalized within-repertoire ranks of inferred template counts. Generation probabilities in a later analysis came from a VDJ recombination model fitted to out-of-frame rearrangements, and those results were checked against IGoR. A later analysis scored TCR-TCR, TCR-HLA and TCR-CMV co-occurrence with hypergeometric tests, applying a repertoire-size bias correction to TCR pairs. A later analysis estimated false discovery rates by permuting HLA or CMV assignments 20 times. In a later analysis, co-occurring TCRs were grouped with DBSCAN, and TCRdist sequence similarity was added when clustering was performed within HLA-allele-positive subsets. For co-occurrence clustering, repertoires with fewer than 30,000 or more than 120,000 public chains were excluded, along with a handful of repertoires with anomalous nucleotide sharing. TCRdb's version of the immuneACCESS table is confined to in-frame rearrangements and falls short of the full clone set. An unresolved V gene accounts for under half of the shortfall where checked; the remainder is of unknown origin. The DNA was the basis for D and trimming; V, J and clone size are from that table. The table for this sample records roughly 120,000 clones. The ten biggest clones cover around 4% of the sample.

Material for sequencing was PBMCs. The TCR sequence derives from a man in his late teens or twenties in good health and CMV-seronegative. The chain joins TRBV15 to TRBJ1-5; the D region possibly corresponds to TRBD1 (5 bases align). The CDR3 sequence is CATSRVGDQPQHF. In nucleotides, the sequence is TGTGCCACCAGCAGAGTAGGGGATCAGCCCCAGCATTTT.